The present TCR beta chain was sequenced within a study of T cells in Graves' hyperthyroidism and ophthalmopathy. Diagnostic decisions used clinical symptoms, serum thyroxine and TRAb, thyroid ultrasound and orbital computed tomography. The V and J ends lost 3 bases and 1 base, in that order; junction bases with no gene match: 3. Looked up from germline, CDR1 is DFQATT and CDR2 is SNEGSKA (reference sequence). The CDR3 totals 13 residues. This clonotype occurred many times. Amplification of TCR beta CDR3 regions was performed using RNA transcripts as template. An initial round of RT-PCR targeting the TCR CDR3 relied on the HTBI primer set. MiXCR, applied by TCRdb to the multiplex PCR reads, yields one record per CDR3 protein. The profile shows approximately 700,000 distinct CDR3 sequences, 15% to 20% of them singletons.

The sample taken for sequencing was blood. The chain couples TRBV20-1 to TRBJ2-7; 7 positions agree with TRBD1. The sequence was collected from a young man with Graves' hyperthyroidism. CDR3 in amino acids: CSARPGGSYEQYF. DNA for the CDR3: TGCAGTGCTAGGCCAGGGGGTTCCTACGAGCAGTACTTC.